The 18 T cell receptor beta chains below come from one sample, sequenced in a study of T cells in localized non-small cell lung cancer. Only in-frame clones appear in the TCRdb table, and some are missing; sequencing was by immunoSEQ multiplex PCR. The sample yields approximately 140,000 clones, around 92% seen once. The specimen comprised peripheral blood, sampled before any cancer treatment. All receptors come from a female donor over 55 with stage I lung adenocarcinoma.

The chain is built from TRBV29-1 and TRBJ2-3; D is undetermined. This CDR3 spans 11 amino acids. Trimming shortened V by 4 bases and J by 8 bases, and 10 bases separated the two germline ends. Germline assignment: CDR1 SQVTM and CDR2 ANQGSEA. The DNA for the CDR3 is TGCAGCGTTGGACCCCCGGGTACGCAGTATTTT. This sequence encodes CSVGPPGTQYF.

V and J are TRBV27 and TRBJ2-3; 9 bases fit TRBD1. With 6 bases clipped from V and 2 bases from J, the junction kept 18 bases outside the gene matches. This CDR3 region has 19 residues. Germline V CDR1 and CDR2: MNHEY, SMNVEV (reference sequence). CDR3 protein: CASSFLPFTGTGNTDTQYF. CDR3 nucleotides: TGTGCCAGCAGCTTTCTCCCCTTTACCGGGACAGGGAACACAGATACGCAGTATTTT.

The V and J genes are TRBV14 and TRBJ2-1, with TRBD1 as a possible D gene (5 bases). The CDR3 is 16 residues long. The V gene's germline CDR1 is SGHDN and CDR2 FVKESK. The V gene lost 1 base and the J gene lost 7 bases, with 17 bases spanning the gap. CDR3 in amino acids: CASSQAGRVMRNEQFF. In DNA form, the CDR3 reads TGTGCCAGCAGCCAAGCGGGCAGGGTAATGCGAAATGAGCAGTTCTTC.

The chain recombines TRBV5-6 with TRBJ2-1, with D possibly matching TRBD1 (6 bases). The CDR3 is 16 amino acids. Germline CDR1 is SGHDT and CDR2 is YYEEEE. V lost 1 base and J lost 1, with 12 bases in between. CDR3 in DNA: TGTGCCAGCAGCTTGAACAGGGTCCTTTCCTACAATGAGCAGTTCTTC. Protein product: CASSLNRVLSYNEQFF.

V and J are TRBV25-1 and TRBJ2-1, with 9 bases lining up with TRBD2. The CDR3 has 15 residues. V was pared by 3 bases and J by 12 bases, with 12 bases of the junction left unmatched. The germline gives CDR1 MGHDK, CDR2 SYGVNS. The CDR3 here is CASSDSRGLAGWQFF. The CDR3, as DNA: TGTGCCAGCAGTGACTCCCGGGGACTAGCCGGGTGGCAGTTCTTC.

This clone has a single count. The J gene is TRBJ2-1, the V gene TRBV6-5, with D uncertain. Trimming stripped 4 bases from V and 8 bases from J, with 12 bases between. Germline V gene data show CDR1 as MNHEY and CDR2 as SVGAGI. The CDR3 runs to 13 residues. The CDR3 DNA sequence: TGTGCCAGCAGTTCAGGACGCCCCCATGAGCAGTTCTTC. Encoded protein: CASSSGRPHEQFF.

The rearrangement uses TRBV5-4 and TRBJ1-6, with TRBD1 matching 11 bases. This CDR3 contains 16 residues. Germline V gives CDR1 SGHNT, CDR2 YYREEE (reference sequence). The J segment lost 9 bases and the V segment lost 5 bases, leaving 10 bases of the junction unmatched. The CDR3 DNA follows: TGTGCCAGCAGTTCTGCCCCGGGACAGGGGGTTTCACCCCTCCACTTT. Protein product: CASSSAPGQGVSPLHF.

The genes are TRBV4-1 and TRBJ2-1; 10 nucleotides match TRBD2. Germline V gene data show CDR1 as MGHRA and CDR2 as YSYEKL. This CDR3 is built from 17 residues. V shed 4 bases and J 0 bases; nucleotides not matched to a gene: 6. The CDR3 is CASSRELAGSSYNEQFF. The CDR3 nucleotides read TGCGCCAGCAGCCGAGAACTAGCGGGAAGCTCCTACAATGAGCAGTTCTTC.

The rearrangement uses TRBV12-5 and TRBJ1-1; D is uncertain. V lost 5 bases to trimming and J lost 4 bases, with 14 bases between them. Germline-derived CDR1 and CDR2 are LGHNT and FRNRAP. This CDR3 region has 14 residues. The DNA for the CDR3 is TGTGCTAGTGGTATCCGGGGTCTTCGCACTGAAGCTTTCTTT. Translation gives CASGIRGLRTEAFF.

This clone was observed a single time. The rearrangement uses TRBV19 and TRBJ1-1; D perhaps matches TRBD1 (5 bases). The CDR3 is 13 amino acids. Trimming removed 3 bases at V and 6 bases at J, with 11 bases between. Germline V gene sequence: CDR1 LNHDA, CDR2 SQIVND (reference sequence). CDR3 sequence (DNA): TGTGCCAGTAGTATCTTCAGGGAGGCTGAAGCTTTCTTT. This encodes CASSIFREAEAFF. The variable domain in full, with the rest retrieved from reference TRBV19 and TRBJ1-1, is DGGITQSPKYLFRKEGQNVTLSCEQNLNHDAMYWYRQDPGQGLRLIYYSQIVNDFQKGDIAEGYSVSREKKESFPLTVTSAQKNPTAFYLCASSIFREAEAFFGQGTRLTVV.

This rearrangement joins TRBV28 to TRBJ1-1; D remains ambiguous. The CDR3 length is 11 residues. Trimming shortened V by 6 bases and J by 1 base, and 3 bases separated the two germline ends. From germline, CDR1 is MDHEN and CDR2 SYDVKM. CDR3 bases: TGTGCCAGCAGAACGAACACTGAAGCTTTCTTT. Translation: CASRTNTEAFF.

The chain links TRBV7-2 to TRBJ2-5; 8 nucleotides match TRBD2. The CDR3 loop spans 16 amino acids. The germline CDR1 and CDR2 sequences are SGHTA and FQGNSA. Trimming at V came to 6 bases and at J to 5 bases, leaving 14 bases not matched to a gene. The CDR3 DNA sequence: TGTGCCAGCAGTGAACTAGCGGCCAAAGGGGTTGAGACCCAGTACTTC. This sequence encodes CASSELAAKGVETQYF.

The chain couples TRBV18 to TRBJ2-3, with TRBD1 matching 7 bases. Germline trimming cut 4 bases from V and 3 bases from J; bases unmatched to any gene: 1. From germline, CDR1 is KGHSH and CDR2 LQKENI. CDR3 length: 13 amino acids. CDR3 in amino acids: CASSQGQTDTQYF. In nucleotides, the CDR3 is TGTGCCAGCTCACAGGGACAGACAGATACGCAGTATTTT.

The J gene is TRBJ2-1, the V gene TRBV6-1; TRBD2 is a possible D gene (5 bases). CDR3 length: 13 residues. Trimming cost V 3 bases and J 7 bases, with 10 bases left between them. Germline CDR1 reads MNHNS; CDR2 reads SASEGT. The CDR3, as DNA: TGTGCCAGCAGTGACGGATCGGGAAATGAGCAGTTCTTC. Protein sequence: CASSDGSGNEQFF.

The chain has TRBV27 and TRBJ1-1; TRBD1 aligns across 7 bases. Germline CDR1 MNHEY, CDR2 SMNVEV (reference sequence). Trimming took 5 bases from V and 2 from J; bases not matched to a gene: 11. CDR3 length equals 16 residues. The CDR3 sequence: CASSAPGQRFNTEAFF. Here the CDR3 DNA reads TGTGCCAGCAGTGCACCGGGACAGCGATTCAACACTGAAGCTTTCTTT.

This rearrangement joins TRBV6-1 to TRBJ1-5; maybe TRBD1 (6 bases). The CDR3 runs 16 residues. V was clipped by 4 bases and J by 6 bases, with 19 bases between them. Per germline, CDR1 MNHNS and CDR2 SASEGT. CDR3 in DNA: TGTGCCAGCAGTGTACAAAGGGAATACAGGGCTCAGCCCCAGCATTTT. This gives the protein CASSVQREYRAQPQHF.

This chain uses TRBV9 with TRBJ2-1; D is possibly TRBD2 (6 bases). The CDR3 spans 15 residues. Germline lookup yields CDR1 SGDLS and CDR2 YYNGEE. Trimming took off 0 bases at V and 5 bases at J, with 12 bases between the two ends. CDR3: CASSVVGSENNEQFF. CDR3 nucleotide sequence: TGTGCCAGCAGCGTAGTCGGGAGTGAGAACAATGAGCAGTTCTTC.

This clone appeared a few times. The CDR3 loop reads CALGRGEKLFF. The CDR3, as DNA: TGTGCCCTAGGGCGCGGCGAAAAACTGTTTTTT. The rearrangement links TRBV6-6 to TRBJ1-4; D is undetermined. Deletions cut 11 bases from V and 8 bases from J, with 12 bases between. Germline CDR1 reads MNHNY; CDR2 reads SVGAGI (reference sequence). CDR3 length: 11 residues.